What follows are 20 T cell receptor beta chains derived from one specimen sequenced in a study of CD8 T cells in Susac syndrome. RNA amounts of roughly 0.5 to 1 ug underwent reverse transcription with random hexamers. TCRdb used MiXCR to reprocess the immunoSEQ multiplex PCR reads, holding one entry per CDR3 protein. The repertoire holds 150,000 to 200,000 distinct CDR3 sequences, with less than 95% as singletons. The sequenced sample was CD4+ T cells from PBMCs. These receptors were taken from a human donor in good health.

The CDR3, as DNA: TGCAGTGCTAGATCCCGGCCCACCCATGAGCAGTTCTTC. Translated, it gives CSARSRPTHEQFF. The chain has TRBV20-1 and TRBJ2-1; D ambiguous. Germline V CDR1 and CDR2: DFQATT, SNEGSKA (reference sequence). The germline V and J ends were trimmed by 2 bases and 8 bases, with 13 bases remaining between them. The CDR3 is 13 amino acids.

V and J are TRBV29-1 and TRBJ1-2; 7 nucleotides agree with TRBD1. Germline V lookup: CDR1 SQVTM, CDR2 ANQGSEA. V lost 5 bases, J lost 2 bases, and 2 bases stayed unmatched. The CDR3 loop spans 12 amino acids. The CDR3: CSVRQGNYGYTF. The DNA of the CDR3 is TGCAGCGTTCGACAGGGAAACTATGGCTACACCTTC. Full variable domain (missing parts from reference TRBV29-1 and TRBJ1-2): SAVISQKPSRDICQRGTSLTIQCQVDSQVTMMFWYRQQPGQSLTLIATANQGSEATYESGFVIDKFPISRPNLTFSTLTVSNMSPEDSSIYLCSVRQGNYGYTFGSGTRLTVV.

The genes are TRBV3-1 and TRBJ1-2; D remains unclear. Trimming removed 5 bases at V and 1 base at J, with 11 bases between. The CDR3 runs to 14 residues. Germline V gives CDR1 LGHDT, CDR2 YNNKEL (reference sequence). CDR3 in DNA: TGTGCCAGCAGCGTAAACCTCAATAACTATGGCTACACCTTC. Translated: CASSVNLNNYGYTF.

The rearrangement links TRBV5-1 to TRBJ2-5, with 8 bases lining up with TRBD2. Germline V gene lookup returns CDR1 SGHRS and CDR2 YFSETQ. The V segment lost 4 bases and the J segment 3 bases; nucleotides outside the gene matches: 5. The CDR3 is 14 residues long. Written as DNA, the CDR3 is TGCGCCAGCAGCGGGGGAGCGGGAGAAGAGACCCAGTACTTC. This sequence encodes CASSGGAGEETQYF. Drawing the rest from reference TRBV5-1 and TRBJ2-5, the complete variable domain is KAGVTQTPRYLIKTRGQQVTLSCSPISGHRSVSWYQQTPGQGLQFLFEYFSETQRNKGNFPGRFSGRQFSNSRSEMNVSTLELGDSALYLCASSGGAGEETQYFGPGTRLLVL.

The chain links TRBV2 to TRBJ2-1; D gene unclear. Per the germline V gene, CDR1 is SNHLY and CDR2 is FYNNEI. Trimming shortened V by 7 bases and J by 4 bases, and 11 bases separated the two germline ends. This CDR3 spans 13 amino acids. CDR3 amino acids: CASTLDEYNEQFF. As DNA, the CDR3 is TGTGCCAGCACGCTGGACGAATACAATGAGCAGTTCTTC. Variable domain in full (rest from reference TRBV2 and TRBJ2-1): EPEVTQTPSHQVTQMGQEVILRCVPISNHLYFYWYRQILGQKVEFLVSFYNNEISEKSEIFDDQFSVERPDGSNFTLKIRSTKLEDSAMYFCASTLDEYNEQFFGPGTRLTVL.

This clonotype was counted a single time. The CDR3 DNA reads as TGCAGTGCTAGAGCGGCGGGGGCCAACGTCCTGACTTTC. This sequence encodes CSARAAGANVLTF. The V gene is TRBV20-1, the J gene TRBJ2-6; D uncertain. V was clipped by 1 base and J by 4 bases, with 5 bases between them. Germline lookup yields CDR1 DFQATT and CDR2 SNEGSKA (reference sequence). CDR3 length: 13 residues.

The sample holds one count of this clonotype. V gene TRBV3-1 combines with J gene TRBJ2-7; D may be TRBD2 (6 bases). The CDR3 runs to 16 residues. CDR1 and CDR2 (germline): LGHDT, YNNKEL (reference sequence). Trimming took off 1 base at V and 0 bases at J, with 13 bases between the two ends. The CDR3 DNA is TGTGCCAGCAGCCAAGGTGGGGGGAGGAACTCCTACGAGCAGTACTTC. This translates into CASSQGGGRNSYEQYF.

CDR3 loop: CASSFQSPGGIGNTIYF. CDR3 nucleotides: TGTGCCAGCAGTTTTCAAAGTCCAGGGGGCATCGGAAACACCATATATTTT. The chain links TRBV27 to TRBJ1-3; 8 bases fit TRBD1. The germline V gene has CDR1 MNHEY and CDR2 SMNVEV (reference sequence). CDR3 length: 17 amino acids. V was clipped by 3 bases and J by 4 bases; unmatched bases: 11.

The chain is built from TRBV27 and TRBJ2-3, with 7 bases lining up with TRBD2. CDR3 length: 14 residues. The V segment lost 10 bases and the J segment 5 bases; nucleotides outside the gene matches: 12. The germline V gene has CDR1 MNHEY and CDR2 SMNVEV (reference sequence). In nucleotides, the CDR3 is TGTGCCACCCTGGGCGGGAGAGGAGGAGATACGCAGTATTTT. Protein sequence: CATLGGRGGDTQYF.

This chain joins TRBV30 and TRBJ2-3; TRBD2 aligns across 7 bases. Germline V gene data show CDR1 as GTSNPN and CDR2 as SVGIG (reference sequence). V gave up 8 bases and J gave up 4 bases; unmatched junction bases: 9. This CDR3 is built from 13 residues. CDR3 in amino acids: CAKDGGGPDTQYF. The CDR3 DNA reads TGTGCCAAGGACGGGGGAGGGCCAGATACGCAGTATTTT.

The V gene is TRBV5-5, the J gene TRBJ2-7; weak D call: TRBD1 (5 bases). Trimming shortened V by 1 base and J by 3 bases, and 11 bases separated the two germline ends. The CDR3 totals 14 residues. Germline-derived CDR1 and CDR2 are SGHKS and YYEKEE (reference sequence). The CDR3 protein is CASSLWGAHYEQYF. DNA of the CDR3: TGTGCCAGCAGCTTGTGGGGCGCCCACTACGAGCAGTACTTC.

J is TRBJ2-7 and V is TRBV20-1; the D gene is possibly TRBD2 (5 bases). The CDR3 covers 13 residues. From germline, CDR1 is DFQATT and CDR2 SNEGSKA (reference sequence). Trimming pared 0 bases from V and 2 bases from J, leaving 8 bases between. CDR3 nucleotide sequence: TGCAGTGCTAGAGATGGGAGAGCCTACGAGCAGTACTTC. Protein sequence: CSARDGRAYEQYF.

The CDR3 loop reads CASSPRSSGSNGELFF. DNA of the CDR3: TGTGCCAGCAGCCCCCGGAGTAGCGGGAGTAACGGGGAGCTGTTTTTT. The chain carries TRBV7-2 and TRBJ2-2; 9 bases are shared with TRBD2. CDR1 SGHTA and CDR2 FQGNSA come from the germline V gene. There are 16 residues in the CDR3. J was trimmed by 7 bases and V by 5 bases; bases with no gene match: 11.

CDR3 amino acids: CATSDTGVLYGYTF. The CDR3 DNA sequence: TGTGCCACCAGTGACACTGGGGTCCTATACGGCTACACCTTC. The rearrangement links TRBV24-1 to TRBJ1-2; D unclear. The germline V gene has CDR1 KGHDR and CDR2 SFDVKD. The V gene lost 4 bases and the J gene lost 8 bases, with 16 bases spanning the gap. This CDR3 region has 14 residues.

J is TRBJ2-3 and V is TRBV3-1; D is uncertain. This CDR3 is built from 16 residues. CDR1 LGHDT and CDR2 YNNKEL come from the germline V gene (reference sequence). Trimming took 3 bases from V and 4 from J, leaving 17 bases between them. The CDR3 DNA follows: TGTGCCAGCAGCCACGGCGGTACGACGCCCGCAGATACGCAGTATTTT. Amino acids: CASSHGGTTPADTQYF.

CDR3 sequence (DNA): TGCAGTGCACTAGCGGGTCTAACCTCCTACGAGCAGTACTTC. Its translation is CSALAGLTSYEQYF. The gene calls are TRBV20-1 and TRBJ2-7; 9 bases are shared with TRBD2. The J segment lost 0 bases and the V segment lost 6 bases, leaving 6 bases of the junction unmatched. The CDR3 length is 14 residues. CDR1 is DFQATT, CDR2 SNEGSKA, per germline (reference sequence).

CDR3 sequence: CASSVAVGTEAFF. CDR3 in DNA: TGTGCCAGCAGCGTAGCGGTTGGCACTGAAGCTTTCTTT. This chain uses TRBV9 with TRBJ1-1; no clear D gene. The germline gives CDR1 SGDLS, CDR2 YYNGEE. This CDR3 comprises 13 residues. With 0 bases removed from V and 4 bases from J, the gap between germline ends came to 7 bases.

Of note for this clonotype: The junction does not match germline at one end; this may be a read error. The rearrangement uses TRBV20-1 and TRBJ2-7; the match to TRBD2 covers 10 bases. This CDR3 contains 13 residues. Germline CDR1 and CDR2: DFQATT and SNEGSKA (reference sequence). In DNA, the CDR3 is TGCAGTGCCAGAGCGGGAGGGTACTACGAGCAGTACTTC. The encoded protein is CSARAGGYYEQYF.

This clonotype was detected only once. The chain is built from TRBV29-1 and TRBJ2-5; TRBD1 matches 8 bases. Germline V gene lookup returns CDR1 SQVTM and CDR2 ANQGSEA. The CDR3 loop spans 13 amino acids. With 6 bases clipped from V and 2 bases from J, the junction kept 5 bases outside the gene matches. The CDR3 region is CSVYRGNQETQYF. Here the CDR3 DNA reads TGCAGCGTATACAGGGGGAATCAAGAGACCCAGTACTTC.

The chain is built from TRBV25-1 and TRBJ1-1; 7 bases are shared with TRBD1. This CDR3 contains 13 residues. J gave up 1 base and V 4 bases, and 0 bases lay outside the gene matches. Germline V gene lookup returns CDR1 MGHDK and CDR2 SYGVNS. CDR3 nucleotides: TGTGCCAGCAGTGGACAGGGGAACACTGAAGCTTTCTTT. Its protein is CASSGQGNTEAFF.